This T cell receptor beta chain is from a study of blood T cell repertoires in COVID-19. This table comes from immunoSEQ multiplex PCR, and its TCRdb copy is limited to in-frame clones, with some not included. The repertoire consists of roughly 370,000 clones, with approximately 87% occurring once and the leading ten covering approximately 9.3%. The CDR3 covers 14 residues. In germline, CDR1 is SQVTM, CDR2 ANQGSEA. Trimming left V 6 bases short and J 4 bases short, with 15 bases between. The rearrangement joins TRBV29-1 to TRBJ2-2, with D perhaps TRBD2 (5 bases). The TCR was taken from a woman in her 50s who had recovered from COVID-19. The source material was PBMCs or T cells enriched from blood (not recorded which). In nucleotides, the CDR3 is TGCAGCGTCCTCGGGAACCCGGGCACCGGGGAGCTGTTTTTT. This sequence encodes CSVLGNPGTGELFF.